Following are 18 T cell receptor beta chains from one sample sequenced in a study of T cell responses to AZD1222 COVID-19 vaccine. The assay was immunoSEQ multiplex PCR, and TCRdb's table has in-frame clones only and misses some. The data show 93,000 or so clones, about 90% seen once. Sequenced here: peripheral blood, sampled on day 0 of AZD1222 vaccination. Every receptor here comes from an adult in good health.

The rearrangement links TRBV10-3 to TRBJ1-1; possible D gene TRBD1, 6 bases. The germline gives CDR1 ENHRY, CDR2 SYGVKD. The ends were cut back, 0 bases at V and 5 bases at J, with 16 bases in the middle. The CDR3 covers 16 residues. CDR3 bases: TGTGCCATCAGTGAGTCGTGGTGGGGGGCGAATACTGAAGCTTTCTTT. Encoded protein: CAISESWWGANTEAFF.

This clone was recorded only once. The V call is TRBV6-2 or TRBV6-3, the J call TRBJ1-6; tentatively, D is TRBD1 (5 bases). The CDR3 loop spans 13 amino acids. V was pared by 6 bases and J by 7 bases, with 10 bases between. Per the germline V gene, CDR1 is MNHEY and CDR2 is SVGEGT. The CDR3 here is CASSGTQNSPLHF. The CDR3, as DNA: TGTGCCAGCAGCGGGACTCAGAATTCACCCCTCCACTTT.

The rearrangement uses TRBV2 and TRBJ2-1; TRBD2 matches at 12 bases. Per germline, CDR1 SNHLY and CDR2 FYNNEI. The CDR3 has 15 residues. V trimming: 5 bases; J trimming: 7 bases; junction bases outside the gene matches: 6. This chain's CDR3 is CASSPGLAGPNEQFF. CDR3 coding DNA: TGTGCCAGCAGTCCCGGACTAGCGGGGCCTAATGAGCAGTTCTTC.

CDR3 residues: CASSPGSGEQYF. The CDR3 DNA reads as TGTGCCAGCAGCCCCGGATCTGGGGAGCAGTACTTC. The chain is built from TRBV11-1 and TRBJ2-7, with D unresolved. The V end was cut by 5 bases, the J end by 7 bases, with 12 bases between. Germline V gene data show CDR1 as SGHAT and CDR2 as FQDESV (reference sequence). This CDR3 has 12 amino acids. Full variable domain (rest looked up from reference TRBV11-1 and TRBJ2-7): EAEVAQSPRYKITEKSQAVAFWCDPISGHATLYWYRQILGQGPELLVQFQDESVVDDSQLPKDRFSAERLKGVDSTLKIQPAELGDSAMYLCASSPGSGEQYFGPGTRLTVT.

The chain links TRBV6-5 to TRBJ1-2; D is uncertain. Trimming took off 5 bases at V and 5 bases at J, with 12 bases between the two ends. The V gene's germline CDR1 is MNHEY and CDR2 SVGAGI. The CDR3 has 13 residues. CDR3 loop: CASSRTEMYGYTF. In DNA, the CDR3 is TGTGCCAGCAGTAGGACGGAGATGTATGGCTACACCTTC.

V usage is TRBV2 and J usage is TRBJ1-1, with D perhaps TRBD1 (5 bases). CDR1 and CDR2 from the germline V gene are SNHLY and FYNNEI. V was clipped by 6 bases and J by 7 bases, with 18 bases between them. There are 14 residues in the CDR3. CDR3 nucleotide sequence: TGTGCCAGCAGGGGTATACGGGGGAGGGGTGAAGCTTTCTTT. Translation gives CASRGIRGRGEAFF.

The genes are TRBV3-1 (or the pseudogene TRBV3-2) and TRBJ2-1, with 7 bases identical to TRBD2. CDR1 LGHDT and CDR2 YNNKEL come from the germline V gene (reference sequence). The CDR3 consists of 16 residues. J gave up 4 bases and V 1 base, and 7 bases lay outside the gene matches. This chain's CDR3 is CASSQAFRSGYNEQFF. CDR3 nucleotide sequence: TGTGCCAGCAGCCAAGCATTCCGTAGCGGGTACAATGAGCAGTTCTTC.

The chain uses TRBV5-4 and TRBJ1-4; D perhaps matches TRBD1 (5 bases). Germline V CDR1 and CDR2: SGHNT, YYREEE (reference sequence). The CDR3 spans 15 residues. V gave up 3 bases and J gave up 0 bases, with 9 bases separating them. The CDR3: CASSWGPATNEKLFF. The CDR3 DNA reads TGTGCCAGCAGCTGGGGACCTGCAACTAATGAAAAACTGTTTTTT.

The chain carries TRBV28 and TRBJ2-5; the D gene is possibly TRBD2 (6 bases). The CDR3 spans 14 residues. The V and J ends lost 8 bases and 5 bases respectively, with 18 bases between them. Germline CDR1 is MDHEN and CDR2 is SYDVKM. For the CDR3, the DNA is TGTGCCAGCTACCCTAGCGCCCCTGAGGAGACCCAGTACTTC. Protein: CASYPSAPEETQYF.

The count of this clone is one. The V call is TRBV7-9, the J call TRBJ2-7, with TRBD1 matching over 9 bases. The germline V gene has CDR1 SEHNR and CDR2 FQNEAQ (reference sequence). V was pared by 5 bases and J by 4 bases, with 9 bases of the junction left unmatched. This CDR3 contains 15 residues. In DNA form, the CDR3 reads TGTGCCAGCAGCGTCGGACAGGGGAATCCTTACGAGCAGTACTTC. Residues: CASSVGQGNPYEQYF.

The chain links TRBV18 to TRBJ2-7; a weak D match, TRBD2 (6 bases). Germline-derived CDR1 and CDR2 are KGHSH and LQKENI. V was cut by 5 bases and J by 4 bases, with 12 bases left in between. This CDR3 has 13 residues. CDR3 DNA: TGTGCCAGCTCAGCCGGGACTCAATACGAGCAGTACTTC. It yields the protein CASSAGTQYEQYF. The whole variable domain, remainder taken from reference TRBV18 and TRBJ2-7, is NAGVMQNPRHLVRRRGQEARLRCSPMKGHSHVYWYRQLPEEGLKFMVYLQKENIIDESGMPKERFSAEFPKEGPSILRIQQVVRGDSAAYFCASSAGTQYEQYFGPGTRLTVT.

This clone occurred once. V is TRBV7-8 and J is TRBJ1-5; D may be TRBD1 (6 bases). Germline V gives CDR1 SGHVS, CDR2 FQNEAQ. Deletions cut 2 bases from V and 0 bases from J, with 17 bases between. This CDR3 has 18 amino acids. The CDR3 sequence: CASSLRPRGLYSNQPQHF. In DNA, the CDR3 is TGTGCCAGCAGCTTACGTCCCAGGGGCCTTTATAGCAATCAGCCCCAGCATTTT.

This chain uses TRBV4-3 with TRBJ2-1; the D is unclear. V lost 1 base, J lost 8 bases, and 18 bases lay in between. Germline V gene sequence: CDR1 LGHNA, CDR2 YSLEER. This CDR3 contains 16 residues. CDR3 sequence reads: CASSQGTAALVDEQFF. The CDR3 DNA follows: TGCGCCAGCAGCCAAGGTACGGCAGCTCTGGTGGATGAGCAGTTCTTC.

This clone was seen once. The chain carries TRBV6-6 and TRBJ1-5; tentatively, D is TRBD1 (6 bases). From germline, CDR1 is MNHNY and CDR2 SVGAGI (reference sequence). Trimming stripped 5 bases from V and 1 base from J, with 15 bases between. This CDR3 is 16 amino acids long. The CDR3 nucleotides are TGTGCCAGCAGTGCGACAGGCGGCGGGAGCAATCAGCCCCAGCATTTT. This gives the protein CASSATGGGSNQPQHF.

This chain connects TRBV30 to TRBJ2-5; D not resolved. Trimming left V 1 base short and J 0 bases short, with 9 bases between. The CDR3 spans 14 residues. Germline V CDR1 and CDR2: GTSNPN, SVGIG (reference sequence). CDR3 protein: CAWSGRRYQETQYF. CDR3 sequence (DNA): TGTGCCTGGAGTGGGAGAAGATACCAAGAGACCCAGTACTTC.

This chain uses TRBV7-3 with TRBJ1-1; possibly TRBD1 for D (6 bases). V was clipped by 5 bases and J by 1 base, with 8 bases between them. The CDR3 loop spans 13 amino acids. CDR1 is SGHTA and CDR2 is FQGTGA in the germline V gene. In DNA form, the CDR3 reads TGTGCCAGCAGCACACAGGGGAACACTGAAGCTTTCTTT. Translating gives CASSTQGNTEAFF.

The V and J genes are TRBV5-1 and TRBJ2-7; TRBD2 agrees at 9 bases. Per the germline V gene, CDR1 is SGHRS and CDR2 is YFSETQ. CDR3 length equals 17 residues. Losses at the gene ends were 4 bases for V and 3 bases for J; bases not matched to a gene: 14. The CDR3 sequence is CASSGSSGARPGYEQYF. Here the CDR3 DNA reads TGCGCCAGCAGCGGGTCTAGCGGGGCGAGGCCTGGCTACGAGCAGTACTTC.

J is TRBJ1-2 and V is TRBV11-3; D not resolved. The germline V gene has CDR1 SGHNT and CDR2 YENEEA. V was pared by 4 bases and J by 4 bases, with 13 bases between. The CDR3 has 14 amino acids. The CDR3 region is CASSYLDGSYGYTF. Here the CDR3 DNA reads TGTGCCAGCAGCTACTTGGACGGTTCCTATGGCTACACCTTC.